The source of this T cell receptor beta chain is a study of beta chain features in type 1 diabetes. Study-level results: TCRB CDR3s were moderately but significantly shorter in Type 1 diabetes patients in all four CD4+ subsets. Across patients, naive, central memory and Treg TCRB repertoires exhibited apparently greater similarity than was observed across healthy donors.

Points on this clone: Its target is unknown.

The CDR3 has 16 amino acids. The germline V and J ends were trimmed by 6 bases and 0 bases, with 13 bases remaining between them. Germline CDR1 reads SGHRS; CDR2 reads YFSETQ. Sequenced material consisted of expressed TCRB transcripts (all of the isolated RNA was reverse transcribed). Clones were read by immunoSEQ multiplex PCR, and TCRdb kept only the in-frame ones, dropping some. The profile covers about 170,000 clones, with approximately 7.8% appearing a single time and approximately 0.87% taken by the ten largest. The specimen sequenced was central memory CD4+ T cells from blood. This chain connects TRBV5-1 to TRBJ2-6; possible D gene TRBD1, 6 bases. This receptor was identified in a woman between 40 and 55 years old with type 1 diabetes. CDR3 DNA: TGCGCCAGCATCCAGGGGCCCTCCTCTGGGGCCAACGTCCTGACTTTC. Encoded protein: CASIQGPSSGANVLTF.